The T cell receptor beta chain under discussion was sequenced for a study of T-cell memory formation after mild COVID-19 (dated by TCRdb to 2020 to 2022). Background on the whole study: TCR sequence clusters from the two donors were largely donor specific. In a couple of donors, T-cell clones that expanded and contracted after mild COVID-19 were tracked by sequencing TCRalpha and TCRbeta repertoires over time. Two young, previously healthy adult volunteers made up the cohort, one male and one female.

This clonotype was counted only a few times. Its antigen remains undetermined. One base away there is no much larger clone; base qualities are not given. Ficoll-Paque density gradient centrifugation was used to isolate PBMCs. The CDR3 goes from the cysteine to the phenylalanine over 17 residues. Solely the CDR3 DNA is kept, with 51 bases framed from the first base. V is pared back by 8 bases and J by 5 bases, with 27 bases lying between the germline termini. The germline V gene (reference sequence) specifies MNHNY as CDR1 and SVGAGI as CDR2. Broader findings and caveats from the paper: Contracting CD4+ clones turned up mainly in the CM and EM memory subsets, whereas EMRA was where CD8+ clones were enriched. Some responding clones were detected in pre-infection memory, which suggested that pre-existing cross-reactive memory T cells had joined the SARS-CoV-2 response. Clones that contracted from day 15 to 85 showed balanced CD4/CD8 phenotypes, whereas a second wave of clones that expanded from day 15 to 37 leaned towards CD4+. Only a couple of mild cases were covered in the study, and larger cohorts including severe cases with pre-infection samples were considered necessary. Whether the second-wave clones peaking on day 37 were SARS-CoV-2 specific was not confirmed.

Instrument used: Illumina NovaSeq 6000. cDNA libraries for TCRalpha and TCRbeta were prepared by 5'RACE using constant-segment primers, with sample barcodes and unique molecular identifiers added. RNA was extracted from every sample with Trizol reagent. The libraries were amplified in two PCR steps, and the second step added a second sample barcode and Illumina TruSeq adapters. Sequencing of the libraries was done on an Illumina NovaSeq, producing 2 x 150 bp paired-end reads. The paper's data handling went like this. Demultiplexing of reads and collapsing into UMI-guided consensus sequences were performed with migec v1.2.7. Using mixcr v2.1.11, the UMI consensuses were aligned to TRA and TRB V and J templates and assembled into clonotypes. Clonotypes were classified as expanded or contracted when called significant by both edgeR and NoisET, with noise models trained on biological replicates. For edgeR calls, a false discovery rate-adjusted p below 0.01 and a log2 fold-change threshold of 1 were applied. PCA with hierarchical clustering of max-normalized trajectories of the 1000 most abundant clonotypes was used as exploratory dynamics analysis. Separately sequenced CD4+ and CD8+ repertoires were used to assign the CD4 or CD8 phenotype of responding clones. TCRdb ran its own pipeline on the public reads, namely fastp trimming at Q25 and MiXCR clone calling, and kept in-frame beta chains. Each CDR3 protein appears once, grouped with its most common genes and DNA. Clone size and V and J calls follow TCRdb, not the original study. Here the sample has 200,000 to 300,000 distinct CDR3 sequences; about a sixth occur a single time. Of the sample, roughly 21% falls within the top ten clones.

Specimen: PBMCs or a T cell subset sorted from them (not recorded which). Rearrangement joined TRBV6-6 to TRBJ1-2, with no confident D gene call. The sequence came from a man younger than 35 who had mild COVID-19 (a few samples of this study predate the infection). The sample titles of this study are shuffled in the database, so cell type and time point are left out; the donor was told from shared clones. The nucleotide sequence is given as TGTGCCAGCGGGCTTTCCGATTCATTCACCATGGGGTATGGCTACACCTTC. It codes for CASGLSDSFTMGYGYTF.